The clone carrying this TCR beta chain was observed a single time. Its antigen is not identified. The authors distributed each subset's genomic DNA evenly over several immunoSEQ plates. Repertoires were generated with immunoSEQ multiplex PCR, while TCRdb's copy carries only in-frame clones and drops some. In the table there are about 2.1 million clones, roughly 93% of which are singletons. The naive CD8 subset, CD45RO-negative cells positively selected for CCR7, excluded terminally differentiated effector memory CD45RA+ cells. This specimen comes from a study of shared clonotypes between healthy human individuals. Whole-study findings and limits: Sampling covered blood only; tissue repertoires likely differ. Of the naive CD4 clonotypes, around 5% were shared across a few donors.

Trimming took off 7 bases at V and 4 bases at J, with 20 bases between the two ends. Germline V CDR1 and CDR2: SQVTM, ANQGSEA. The CDR3 has 15 amino acids. The chain employs TRBV29-1 and TRBJ2-1; no definite D call. The TCR comes from a man between 18 and 29 years old in good health. Some clones in this sample may be carry-over from other donors' samples. Sequencing input: naive CD8+ T cells from PBMCs. Here the CDR3 reads CSARLPLIGYNEQFF. The CDR3 nucleotides are TGCAGCGCCCGACTCCCCCTGATAGGATACAATGAGCAGTTCTTC.